The source of this T cell receptor beta chain is a study of T cells in Graves' hyperthyroidism and ophthalmopathy. The table lists this clonotype with a few counts. The antigen is not known. The ends were cut back, 1 base at V and 0 bases at J, with 1 base in the middle. Germline V gives CDR1 LGHDT, CDR2 YNNKEL (reference sequence). The CDR3 extends over 13 amino acids. Study results and limitations: Most clonotypes that expanded in the thyroid above 0.001 also showed up in blood. Ophthalmopathy was identified by the model a median around 6.9 months ahead of onset. By a 13 V-J model, ophthalmopathy was set apart from stable hyperthyroidism.

Using RNA transcripts as the source, TCR beta CDR3 regions were amplified. First-round RT-PCR with HTBI primers amplified the TCR CDR3 region. TCRdb fed the multiplex PCR reads into MiXCR, producing one record per CDR3 protein. The sample gives more than 650,000 distinct CDR3 sequences, approximately 14% of which show up once; 9.5% to 13% is in the top ten. Each diagnosis drew on symptoms, thyroxine, TRAb, thyroid ultrasound and orbital computed tomography findings. The chain carries TRBV3-1 and TRBJ2-4; D is ambiguous. The sample comprised blood. This TCR was recovered from a woman aged 18-29 years with Graves' hyperthyroidism. CDR3 DNA sequence: TGTGCCAGCAGCCAAGGAGCCAAAAACATTCAGTACTTC. This gives the protein CASSQGAKNIQYF.